The rows below give T cell receptor beta chains drawn from one sample of a study of Ad26.COV2.S vaccination and SARS-CoV-2 variants. Repertoires were generated with immunoSEQ multiplex PCR, while TCRdb's copy carries only in-frame clones and drops some. The sample holds approximately 340,000 clones, about 90% seen once. The specimen comprised peripheral blood, sampled after recovery from COVID-19. The source of these receptors is a human donor who had recovered from COVID-19. Each CDR3 is given with its conserved first and last residue. Fields, in order: J gene, V gene, clone size, D gene, CDR3 DNA, CDR3 protein. A D gene is named only where the DNA matches it firmly. Rows may omit the clone size; those that give it use once, few, many or a size class.

TRBJ1-1	TRBV13	.	.	TGTGCCAGCAGCCCGGGACAACCGAACACTGAAGCTTTCTTT	CASSPGQPNTEAFF
TRBJ1-1	TRBV9	.	.	TGTGCCAGCAGCAGTACCGAGAACACTGAAGCTTTCTTT	CASSSTENTEAFF
TRBJ2-7	TRBV7-6	once	.	TGTGCCAGCAGCTTAGGCGGACAGAGCTCCTACGAGCAGTACTTC	CASSLGGQSSYEQYF
TRBJ1-6	TRBV5-3	.	TRBD1	TGTGCCAGAAGCCCCCAGGGGGGACGCCCTTATAATTCACCCCTCCACTTT	CARSPQGGRPYNSPLHF
TRBJ1-6	TRBV9	.	.	TGTGCCAGCAGCGAAGTAGGGAATTCACCCCTCCACTTT	CASSEVGNSPLHF
TRBJ2-4	TRBV7-9	.	.	TGTGCCAGCAGTCAGGCCGGGGGGACAACCAAAAACATTCAGTACTTC	CASSQAGGTTKNIQYF
TRBJ1-1	TRBV27	.	.	TGTGCCAGCAGTTTAAATCGCCGGATGAACACTGAAGCTTTCTTT	CASSLNRRMNTEAFF
TRBJ2-2	TRBV6-5	.	TRBD1	TGTGCCAGCAGGCGCGGGACAGGGGTCGCCGGGGAGCTGTTTTTT	CASRRGTGVAGELFF
TRBJ1-1	TRBV14	.	.	TGTGCCAGCAGCCAAGAAGGCCAGGGTAACACTGAAGCTTTCTTT	CASSQEGQGNTEAFF
TRBJ2-5	TRBV7-2	medium-sized	.	TGTGCCAGCAGCTTAGACGGAGAGACCCAGTACTTC	CASSLDGETQYF
TRBJ2-5	TRBV27	once	.	TGTGCCAGCAGTGTCAGGGTTGGGGAGACCCAGTACTTC	CASSVRVGETQYF
TRBJ2-3	TRBV7-6	.	TRBD2	TGTGCCAGCAGCTTAGGAGCGGGGCCTAGCACAGATACGCAGTATTTT	CASSLGAGPSTDTQYF
TRBJ2-2	TRBV29-1	.	.	TGCAGCGTTGATTACAGCACGAACACCGGGGAGCTGTTTTTT	CSVDYSTNTGELFF
TRBJ1-1	TRBV4-1	.	.	TGCGCCAGCAGCTATCCGGGACAATGGAACACTGAAGCTTTCTTT	CASSYPGQWNTEAFF
TRBJ1-4	TRBV7-2	.	TRBD1	TGTGCCAGCAGTTTAACAGGGGCGGTTAATGAAAAACTGTTTTTT	CASSLTGAVNEKLFF
TRBJ1-1	TRBV5-1	.	TRBD1	TGCGCCAGCACTCCGGGACAGGGGCTTCGCACTGAAGCTTTCTTT	CASTPGQGLRTEAFF
TRBJ2-5	TRBV4-1	.	.	TGCGCCAGCAGCCAAGAAAACACCTTTCAAGAGACCCAGTACTTC	CASSQENTFQETQYF
TRBJ2-3	TRBV5-6	.	TRBD2	TGTGCCAGCACCGATTTGGCGGGGGGAGCCCGGGGTACGCAGTATTTT	CASTDLAGGARGTQYF
TRBJ1-1	TRBV5-1	.	TRBD1	TGCGCCAGCAGCTTTTGGGACAGGGGAAGCCCTGAAGCTTTCTTT	CASSFWDRGSPEAFF
TRBJ2-5	TRBV15	once	TRBD2	TGTGCCACGAGCGGGAGCGGGGGGCGGCAAGAGACCCAGTACTTC	CATSGSGGRQETQYF
TRBJ1-6	TRBV2	few	.	TGTGCCAGCAGTGAGGAGGGCTCATCACCCCTCCACTTT	CASSEEGSSPLHF
TRBJ1-1	TRBV5-1	.	.	TGCGCCAGCAGCTCGAGCAGGGTATTGGGCACTGAAGCTTTCTTT	CASSSSRVLGTEAFF
TRBJ1-2	TRBV19	.	.	TGTGCCAGTGGGGCTTACTATGGCTACACCTTC	CASGAYYGYTF
TRBJ1-1	TRBV12-5	.	.	TGTGCTAGTGGTTTGAGACCCAGGGTGAGTGTCCCCGCTGAAGCTTTCTTT	CASGLRPRVSVPAEAFF
TRBJ1-1	TRBV2	.	.	TGTGCCAGCAGTGGGATAGGAGCCATGAACACTGAAGCTTTCTTT	CASSGIGAMNTEAFF
TRBJ2-3	TRBV11-2	.	.	TGTGCCAGCAGCTCCCCAACAGATACGCAGTATTTT	CASSSPTDTQYF
TRBJ1-5	TRBV10-3	.	.	TGTGCCATCAGCAAGCAGGGATACGATCAGCCCCAGCATTTT	CAISKQGYDQPQHF
TRBJ2-4	TRBV9	once	.	TGTGCCAGCAGCGTAGACGGCAAAAACATTCAGTACTTC	CASSVDGKNIQYF
TRBJ2-7	TRBV4-3	.	.	TGCGCCAGCAGCCAAGATCTGGGGGCGAGGGAGCAGTACTTC	CASSQDLGAREQYF
TRBJ1-1	TRBV6-2/TRBV6-3	.	.	TGTGCCAGCAGTTACGCAGACAGTTACACTGAAGCTTTCTTT	CASSYADSYTEAFF
TRBJ2-7	TRBV7-8	.	.	TGTGCCAGCAGCTTAGCAATGTCACAGGCAAACTCCTACGAGCAGTACTTC	CASSLAMSQANSYEQYF
TRBJ1-6	TRBV5-6	.	.	TGTGCCAGCAGCAACACAAATAATTCACCCCTCCACTTT	CASSNTNNSPLHF
TRBJ2-2	TRBV4-3	.	TRBD1	TGCGCCAGCAGCATCCGGACAGGGGCGAACACCGGGGAGCTGTTTTTT	CASSIRTGANTGELFF
TRBJ1-6	TRBV7-2	.	TRBD1	TGTGCCAGCAGGGGACAGGGCAAATCACCCCTCCACTTT	CASRGQGKSPLHF
TRBJ1-2	TRBV9	once	.	TGTGCCAGCAGCGTAGGAAATCTCTATGGCTACACCTTC	CASSVGNLYGYTF
TRBJ2-2	TRBV7-3	.	.	TGTGCCAGCAGCTTACGGGCAACAGCTGCGAACACCGGGGAGCTGTTTTTT	CASSLRATAANTGELFF
TRBJ1-3	TRBV14	.	.	TGTGCCAGCAGCCAAGAGACATTCTCTGGAAACACCATATATTTT	CASSQETFSGNTIYF
TRBJ1-1	TRBV7-9	.	.	TGTGCCAGCAGCTTAGCGCAAAGGGGCGAAGCTTTCTTT	CASSLAQRGEAFF
TRBJ1-1	TRBV5-4	.	TRBD1	TGTGCCAGCAGCTATAATGACAGGGGGAACACTGAAGCTTTCTTT	CASSYNDRGNTEAFF